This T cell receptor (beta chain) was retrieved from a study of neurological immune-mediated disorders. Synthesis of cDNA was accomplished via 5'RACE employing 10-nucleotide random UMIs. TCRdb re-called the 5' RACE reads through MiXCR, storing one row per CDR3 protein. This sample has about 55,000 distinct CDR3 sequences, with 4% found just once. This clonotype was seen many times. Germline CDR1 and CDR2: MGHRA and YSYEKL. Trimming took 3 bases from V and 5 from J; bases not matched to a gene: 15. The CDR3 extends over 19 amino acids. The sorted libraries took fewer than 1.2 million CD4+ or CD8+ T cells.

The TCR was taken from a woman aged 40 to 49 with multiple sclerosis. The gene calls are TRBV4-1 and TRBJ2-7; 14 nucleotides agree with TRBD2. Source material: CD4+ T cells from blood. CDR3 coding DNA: TGCGCCAGCAGCCAGGGACTAGCGGGGGTCCATCCCTTAGGGAACGAGCAGTACTTC. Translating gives CASSQGLAGVHPLGNEQYF.